A selection of T cell receptor beta chains follows, all from one sample in a study of tumor and adjacent non-tumor tissue in lung cancer. MiXCR was run by TCRdb on the multiplex PCR reads, yielding one entry per CDR3 protein. The sample has more than 90,000 distinct CDR3 sequences, around 71% seen once; the top ten hold approximately 20%. Sequencing was done on a sample of lung tumor tissue. The receptors were sampled from a man aged 55 to 70 with non-small cell lung cancer. Both conserved end residues are part of each CDR3. The D gene is left open where the match is weak. Some rows mark clone size as missing; the rest say once, few, many or name a class of expanded clone.

TRBJ2-6 | NA | NA | TRBV12-3/TRBV12-4 | CASSPRTFVSGANVPTF | TGTGCCAGCAGTCCTAGGACTTTTGTCTCTGGGGCCAACGTCCCGACTTTC
TRBJ1-2 | NA | TRBD1 | TRBV29-1 | CSADRECYIF | TGCAGCGCCGACAGGGAGTGCTACATCTTC
TRBJ2-3 | NA | NA | TRBV7-9 | CTSSWPLKYTQYF | TGTACCAGCAGCTGGCCTCTAAAGTATACGCAGTATTTT
TRBJ2-5 | once | NA | TRBV12-3/TRBV12-4 | CASSLRPTQETQHF | TGTGCCAGCAGCCTACGGCCTACCCAAGAGACCCAGCACTTC
TRBJ1-2 | NA | NA | TRBV6-2/TRBV6-3 | CASSPRGSLVGYRYTF | TGTGCCAGCAGTCCTAGGGGCAGTTTGGTCGGCTATCGCTACACCTTC
TRBJ2-2 | NA | TRBD1 | TRBV7-2 | CASSSTGAGELFF | TGTGCCAGCAGCTCGACAGGGGCCGGGGAGCTGTTTTTT
TRBJ2-1 | many | TRBD1 | TRBV5-4 | CASSLTGGEGQFF | TGTGCCAGCAGCTTGACAGGGGGCGAAGGTCAGTTCTTC
TRBJ2-1 | medium-sized | NA | TRBV29-1 | CSVSGPNEQFF | TGCAGCGTCTCCGGGCCAAATGAGCAGTTCTTC
TRBJ2-7 | NA | NA | TRBV12-3/TRBV12-4 | CASSGGSYEQNF | TGTGCCAGCAGTGGAGGGAGCTATGAGCAGAACTTC
TRBJ2-7 | NA | NA | TRBV4-1 | CASSQDHYRTPYEQYF | TGCGCCAGCAGCCAAGATCATTATAGGACGCCCTACGAGCAGTACTTC
TRBJ1-1 | few | TRBD1 | TRBV12-3/TRBV12-4 | CASSFSGGGRNTEAFF | TGTGCCAGCAGTTTCTCAGGGGGCGGGAGGAACACTGAAGCTTTCTTT
TRBJ1-1 | few | NA | TRBV11-2 | CASSFPPDGEAFF | TGTGCCAGTAGCTTCCCTCCCGACGGGGAAGCTTTCTTT
TRBJ2-1 | medium-sized | TRBD2 | TRBV11-2 | CASSSTSGSERSYNEQFF | TGTGCCAGCAGCTCTACTAGCGGGAGCGAGCGCTCCTACAATGAGCAGTTCTTC
TRBJ1-6 | NA | NA | TRBV7-9 | CASSLGTNSPLQF | TGTGCCAGCAGCTTGGGGACCAATTCACCTCTCCAGTTT
TRBJ2-5 | NA | NA | TRBV6-5 | CASSTSTGQEAQYF | TGTGCCAGCAGTACCAGCACAGGGCAAGAGGCGCAGTACTTC
TRBJ2-7 | few | NA | TRBV6-6 | CATLTHTCEQYF | TGCGCCACCCTCACGCACACCTGCGAGCAGTACTTC
TRBJ2-7 | NA | NA | TRBV11-3 | CASSRARGSFYEQYF | TGTGCCAGTAGTAGGGCTAGAGGGAGCTTCTACGAGCAGTACTTC
TRBJ1-1 | NA | NA | TRBV12-3/TRBV12-4 | CANGLATDRIAGAFF | TGTGCCAACGGTTTAGCTACCGACAGGATCGCTGGAGCTTTCTTT
TRBJ1-2 | NA | NA | TRBV4-2 | CASSQRRLSYGYTF | TGTGCCAGCAGCCAACGACGACTGTCCTATGGCTACACCTTC
TRBJ2-2 | many | TRBD2 | TRBV7-8 | CASSLDRAGVGELFF | TGTGCCAGCAGCTTAGATCGAGCGGGAGTCGGGGAGCTGTTTTTT
TRBJ2-4 | many | NA | TRBV5-6 | CASSLLRGDSIQYF | TGTGCCAGCAGCTTGCTGCGGGGCGATAGCATTCAGTACTTC
TRBJ2-7 | once | TRBD2 | TRBV11-2 | CASSQTSGRVGSSYEQYF | TGTGCCAGCAGCCAGACTAGCGGGAGGGTGGGCAGCTCCTACGAGCAGTACTTC
TRBJ2-5 | few | NA | TRBV5-1 | CTSSFEGLETRYF | TGCACCAGCAGCTTCGAGGGCTTGGAGACCCGGTACTTC
TRBJ1-1 | many | TRBD1 | TRBV5-4 | CASSLDGTGVDTEAFF | TGTGCCAGCAGCTTGGACGGTACAGGGGTTGATACTGAAGCTTTCTTT
TRBJ2-1 | NA | TRBD2 | TRBV29-1 | CSVEKNPAGVANELLF | TGCAGCGTTGAAAAAAATCCAGCGGGAGTAGCCAATGAGCTGCTCTTC
TRBJ1-1 | NA | NA | TRBV12-3/TRBV12-4 | CVSSLAAEGRAFF | TGTGTCAGCAGTTTAGCGGCAGAGGGTAGGGCTTTCTTT
TRBJ1-4 | NA | NA | TRBV11-2 | CASRFGWGNENQFF | NA
TRBJ2-2 | NA | TRBD1 | TRBV4-2 | CVSSQPGQGTGELFF | TGTGTCAGCAGCCAACCGGGACAGGGAACAGGGGAGCTGTTTTTT
TRBJ2-4 | NA | TRBD2 | TRBV4-2 | CASSPTISSGDNIQYF | TGTGCCAGCAGCCCCACTATTTCTAGCGGGGATAACATTCAGTACTTC
TRBJ2-2 | NA | NA | TRBV4-3 | CASSQDHSGTARGELFF | TGCGCCAGTAGCCAAGACCATTCCGGGACCGCGAGAGGGGAGCTGTTTTTT
TRBJ2-4 | NA | TRBD2 | TRBV6-6 | CARPPWGGGIAENIQYF | TGTGCCAGACCTCCTTGGGGGGGGGGAATAGCCGAAAACATTCAGTACTTC
TRBJ2-1 | NA | NA | TRBV20-1 | CSARVTRGPYNGQFF | TGCAGTGCCAGAGTAACGCGGGGACCCTACAATGGGCAGTTCTTC
TRBJ2-7 | once | TRBD1 | TRBV30 | CAWRLTGAYVQYF | TGTGCCTGGAGGCTTACAGGGGCCTACGTGCAGTACTTC
TRBJ2-5 | NA | NA | TRBV6-1 | CASSRIGTQETRYF | TGTGCCAGCAGTCGGATAGGGACACAAGAGACCCGGTACTTC
TRBJ1-2 | few | NA | TRBV20-1 | CNARTQWPGGIGYTF | TGCAATGCTAGAACCCAATGGCCGGGGGGCATCGGCTACACCTTC
TRBJ2-1 | few | TRBD1 | TRBV6-5 | CASSHDRVNEQSF | TGTGCCAGCAGTCACGACAGGGTTAATGAGCAGTCCTTC
TRBJ2-7 | many | NA | TRBV4-3 | CASSQDRSVSYEQYF | TGCGCCAGCAGCCAAGATCGATCGGTCTCCTACGAGCAGTACTTC
TRBJ2-3 | many | NA | TRBV4-1 | CASSQDTGFRADTQYF | TGCGCCAGCAGCCAAGACACAGGGTTCCGCGCAGATACGCAGTATTTT
TRBJ2-3 | many | NA | TRBV6-5 | CATSEAGGTDTQYF | TGTGCCACCTCCGAGGCAGGGGGCACAGATACGCAGTATTTT
TRBJ2-7 | once | TRBD2 | TRBV11-1 | CTCRLSSGIKSSYEHYF | TGTACCTGCAGACTATCTAGCGGGATTAAAAGCTCCTACGAGCACTACTTC
TRBJ1-4 | NA | NA | TRBV4-3 | CAKSQRPNNEKLFF | TGCGCCAAGAGCCAAAGGCCTAACAATGAAAAACTGTTTTTT
TRBJ2-3 | many | NA | TRBV20-1 | CSASWADLLGDTQYF | TGCAGTGCTTCCTGGGCGGACCTCCTTGGGGATACGCAGTATTTT
TRBJ1-4 | NA | NA | TRBV29-1 | CSVEETAGFCKIF | TGCAGCGTTGAAGAAACAGCGGGCTTCTGTAAGATTTTT
TRBJ2-2 | few | NA | TRBV27 | CASSVQFTNTGELFF | TGTGCCAGCAGTGTACAGTTTACGAACACCGGGGAGCTGTTTTTT
TRBJ2-1 | many | NA | TRBV20-1 | CSASLNNNEQFF | TGCAGTGCGTCCCTAAATAACAATGAGCAGTTCTTC
TRBJ2-3 | NA | NA | TRBV29-1 | CSVGSDGHGITQYF | TGCAGCGTGGGGTCGGATGGACACGGTATTACGCAGTATTTT
TRBJ1-4 | many | TRBD1 | TRBV18 | CASSRRQGTNEKLFF | TGTGCCAGCTCACGACGACAGGGCACTAATGAAAAACTGTTTTTT
TRBJ2-5 | NA | NA | TRBV10-2 | CASRLVGGTQYF | TGCGCCAGCAGATTGGTGGGGGGGACCCAGTACTTC
TRBJ2-2 | NA | TRBD2 | TRBV11-1 | CVSSLQLSGGLFF | TGTGTCAGCAGCTTACAGTTAAGCGGGGGGCTATTTTTT
TRBJ2-7 | many | TRBD1 | TRBV5-6 | CASSLSGTGAYEQYF | TGTGCCAGCAGCTTGTCCGGGACAGGGGCCTACGAGCAGTACTTC
TRBJ1-1 | few | NA | TRBV20-1 | CSASPRLNTEASF | TGTAGTGCTAGTCCGAGGTTGAACACTGAAGCTTCCTTT
TRBJ1-1 | NA | NA | TRBV6-1 | CASSEARGTEAFF | TGTGCCAGCAGTGAAGCGAGGGGCACTGAAGCTTTCTTT
TRBJ2-7 | few | TRBD2 | TRBV5-8 | CASNLGGEISYEQYF | TGTGCCAGCAACTTGGGAGGGGAAATATCTTACGAGCAGTACTTC